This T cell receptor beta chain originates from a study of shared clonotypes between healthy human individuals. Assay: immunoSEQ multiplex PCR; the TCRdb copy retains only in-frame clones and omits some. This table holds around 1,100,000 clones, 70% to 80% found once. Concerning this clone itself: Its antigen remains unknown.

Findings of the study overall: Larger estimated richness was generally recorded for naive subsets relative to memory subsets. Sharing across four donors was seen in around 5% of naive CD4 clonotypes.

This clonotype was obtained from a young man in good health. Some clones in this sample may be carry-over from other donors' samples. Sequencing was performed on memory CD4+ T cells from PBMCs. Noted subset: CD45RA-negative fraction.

CDR3 DNA: TGTGCCAGCACTTCCCCCGGTCTTTCCTACGAGCAGTACTTC. Amino acid sequence: CASTSPGLSYEQYF. The chain is built from TRBV28 and TRBJ2-7; D unclear. The length of the CDR3 is 14 residues. V dropped 7 bases and J dropped 1 base, with 14 bases sitting between them. CDR1 MDHEN and CDR2 SYDVKM come from the germline V gene.